This paragraph covers one T cell receptor beta chain sequence. Germline is not matched at one junction end, which may reflect a read error. The table came from immunoSEQ multiplex PCR; TCRdb's copy has only in-frame clones and leaves some out. Among about 140,000 clones listed, approximately 87% were seen once. This CDR3 spans 11 amino acids. Germline lookup yields CDR1 DFQATT and CDR2 SNEGSKA (reference sequence). This entry belongs to a study of radiation and T cells in renal cell carcinoma. As for time point: baseline pretreatment blood. The treatment was: 15 Gy SBRT to primary tumor, nephrectomy 4 weeks later.

The source is a woman aged 50 to 60 with renal cell carcinoma. This specimen was blood, taken from a patient whose treatment included radiotherapy and nephrectomy. The rearrangement links TRBV20-1 to TRBJ1-2; no definite D call. CDR3 protein: CSARVEYSTAF. The DNA of the CDR3 is TGCAGTGCTAGAGTGGAATACAGTACCGCCTTC.